Each of the 30 T cell receptor beta chains below was sequenced from the same sample in a study of long-term antiretroviral therapy in people with HIV. Survey-level resolution applied to immunoSEQ assay v3.0. Using immunoSEQ multiplex PCR, the repertoire was profiled, and TCRdb retains in-frame clones only, with some absent. The sample contains 20,000 to 25,000 clones, about 89% of which appear only once. This specimen was unsorted PBMCs, taken approximately 2.5 years after starting antiretroviral therapy. The receptors here all came from a woman aged 45-65 years with HIV.

The chain carries TRBV5-1 and TRBJ2-5; no clear D gene. The V gene lost 0 bases and the J gene lost 2 bases, with 2 bases spanning the gap. Per germline, CDR1 SGHRS and CDR2 YFSETQ. This CDR3 contains 12 residues. The chain's CDR3 is CASSLVQETQYF. The CDR3, as DNA: TGCGCCAGCAGCTTGGTTCAAGAGACCCAGTACTTC.

The chain has TRBV4-3 and TRBJ2-1; TRBD2 aligns across 8 bases. Germline CDR1 LGHNA, CDR2 YSLEER. V lost 0 bases to trimming and J lost 7 bases; unmatched junction nucleotides: 8. The CDR3 has 16 residues. CDR3 DNA: TGCGCCAGCAGCCAAGATGGGGTAGCGGGATGGAATGAGCAGTTCTTC. This sequence encodes CASSQDGVAGWNEQFF.

CDR3 bases: TGTGCCAGCAAGCCGGTGGGGCGGGGGGCCTACGAGCAGTACTTC. Protein sequence: CASKPVGRGAYEQYF. The chain uses TRBV6-5 and TRBJ2-7; 8 bases map to TRBD2. The CDR3 is 15 residues long. V dropped 7 bases and J dropped 2; count of bases not matched to a gene: 10. Germline CDR1 is MNHEY and CDR2 is SVGAGI.

This rearrangement joins TRBV19 to TRBJ1-1, with D possibly matching TRBD1 (6 bases). The CDR3 runs to 14 residues. The V gene's germline CDR1 is LNHDA and CDR2 SQIVND (reference sequence). With 1 base removed from V and 1 base from J, the gap between germline ends came to 7 bases. This chain's CDR3 is CASSIGGGNTEAFF. DNA for the CDR3: TGTGCCAGTAGTATAGGAGGGGGGAACACTGAAGCTTTCTTT.

This chain links TRBV29-1 with TRBJ1-1; D might be TRBD1 (6 bases). CDR3 length equals 12 residues. Trimming shortened V by 8 bases and J by 2 bases, and 12 bases separated the two germline ends. From germline, CDR1 is SQVTM and CDR2 ANQGSEA. The CDR3 DNA reads TGCAGCATAGCCAGGGGAAACACTGAAGCTTTCTTT. It encodes CSIARGNTEAFF.

This rearrangement joins TRBV7-6 to TRBJ2-1; D is unresolved. Germline lookup yields CDR1 SGHVS and CDR2 FNYEAQ. The CDR3 runs to 15 residues. V lost 2 bases, J lost 4 bases, and 12 bases lay in between. This CDR3 is CASSLPGGRYNEQFF. The CDR3 bases are TGTGCCAGCAGCTTACCCGGCGGCCGTTACAATGAGCAGTTCTTC.

The chain employs TRBV4-3 and TRBJ2-2; no clear D. The CDR3 has 15 amino acids. V lost 0 bases and J 2 bases, leaving 7 bases between the germline ends. In germline, CDR1 is LGHNA, CDR2 YSLEER. CDR3 DNA sequence: TGCGCCAGCAGCCAAGAACCCAGTAACACCGGGGAGCTGTTTTTT. Encoded protein: CASSQEPSNTGELFF.

V usage is TRBV25-1 and J usage is TRBJ2-1; the D gene is possibly TRBD2 (5 bases). V was trimmed by 4 bases and J by 7 bases, leaving 20 bases between them. This CDR3 spans 16 amino acids. Germline V lookup: CDR1 MGHDK, CDR2 SYGVNS. In DNA, the CDR3 is TGTGCCAGCAGTGGATTCCTCGGGATAGGGCGAAATGAGCAGTTCTTC. Its protein product is CASSGFLGIGRNEQFF.

The chain has TRBV5-4 and TRBJ2-5, with D unclear. The length of the CDR3 is 15 residues. V was pared by 5 bases and J by 2 bases, with 16 bases between. The germline V gene encodes CDR1 SGHNT and CDR2 YYREEE (reference sequence). Here the CDR3 DNA reads TGTGCCAGCAGTTTCATCGATAACCGACAAGAGACCCAGTACTTC. Protein: CASSFIDNRQETQYF. Full variable domain (remainder filled in from reference TRBV5-4 and TRBJ2-5): ETGVTQSPTHLIKTRGQQVTLRCSSQSGHNTVSWYQQALGQGPQFIFQYYREEENGRGNFPPRFSGLQFPNYSSELNVNALELDDSALYLCASSFIDNRQETQYFGPGTRLLVL.

This chain connects TRBV5-1 to TRBJ2-2; TRBD2 might be the D (5 bases). This CDR3 spans 15 amino acids. V lost 0 bases and J lost 8, with 14 bases in between. Looked up from germline, CDR1 is SGHRS and CDR2 is YFSETQ. CDR3 DNA sequence: TGCGCCAGCAGCTTGGGAGGGCCACGGAATGGGGAGCTGTTTTTT. Its translation: CASSLGGPRNGELFF.

J is TRBJ1-1 and V is TRBV6-1; a possible D gene is TRBD1 (6 bases). From germline, CDR1 is MNHNS and CDR2 SASEGT. V lost 6 bases and J lost 3, with 14 bases in between. The CDR3 is 14 amino acids. CDR3 sequence: CASSPGQHYTEAFF. CDR3 nucleotides: TGTGCCAGCAGCCCAGGACAGCACTACACTGAAGCTTTCTTT.

The V call is TRBV5-5, the J call TRBJ2-7, with no clear D. V shed 0 bases and J shed 5 bases, with 12 bases lying between them. This CDR3 is built from 14 residues. Germline V gene sequence: CDR1 SGHKS, CDR2 YYEKEE (reference sequence). The CDR3 loop reads CASSLEGTRDEQYF. The CDR3 DNA reads as TGTGCCAGCAGCTTGGAGGGCACGCGTGACGAGCAGTACTTC.

V usage is TRBV19 and J usage is TRBJ2-7; tentatively, D is TRBD1 (6 bases). The CDR3 runs 15 residues. V was pared by 8 bases and J by 2 bases, with 19 bases between. The germline gives CDR1 LNHDA, CDR2 SQIVND (reference sequence). CDR3 coding DNA: TGTGCCAGTCACCCAGGGACATCCCGTCCCTACGAGCAGTACTTC. This encodes CASHPGTSRPYEQYF. Full variable domain (rest looked up from reference TRBV19 and TRBJ2-7): DGGITQSPKYLFRKEGQNVTLSCEQNLNHDAMYWYRQDPGQGLRLIYYSQIVNDFQKGDIAEGYSVSREKKESFPLTVTSAQKNPTAFYLCASHPGTSRPYEQYFGPGTRLTVT.

The CDR3 DNA is TGTGCCAGCAGATACCGGGACAGGGGGCACGAGCAGTACTTC. Encoded protein: CASRYRDRGHEQYF. The chain has TRBV7-2 and TRBJ2-7; 12 positions match TRBD1. The length of the CDR3 is 14 residues. CDR1 is SGHTA, CDR2 FQGNSA, per germline. J gave up 5 bases and V 6 bases, and 5 bases lay outside the gene matches.

The rearrangement uses TRBV19 and TRBJ2-7; 8 bases map to TRBD2. Unmatched junction bases numbered 4, after V lost 4 bases and J lost 2 bases. The CDR3 has 14 amino acids. The germline gives CDR1 LNHDA, CDR2 SQIVND (reference sequence). As DNA, the CDR3 is TGTGCCAGTAGTAAGGCGGGAGGCCCCTACGAGCAGTACTTC. Protein: CASSKAGGPYEQYF.

The CDR3 coding sequence is TGTGCCAGCAGTCAAACAGAACTCTATGGCTACACCTTC. As protein: CASSQTELYGYTF. V is TRBV6-6 and J is TRBJ1-2; D is uncertain. From germline, CDR1 is MNHNY and CDR2 SVGAGI (reference sequence). V lost 5 bases and J 4 bases, leaving 11 bases between the germline ends. This CDR3 region has 13 residues.

This chain connects TRBV18 to TRBJ2-5, with D possibly matching TRBD1 (6 bases). CDR3 length: 12 residues. Germline CDR1 KGHSH, CDR2 LQKENI. Between the trimmed V and J ends, which lost 4 bases and 5 bases, there was a span of 8 bases. The CDR3 DNA sequence: TGTGCCAGCTCACGCGACAGGGAGACCCAGTACTTC. It yields the protein CASSRDRETQYF.

This clone was counted between two and nine times. V gene TRBV30 combines with J gene TRBJ1-2; 9 nucleotides agree with TRBD1. The CDR3 is made up of 14 amino acids. V shed 2 bases and J 2 bases; nucleotides not matched to a gene: 3. Germline V gene data show CDR1 as GTSNPN and CDR2 as SVGIG (reference sequence). CDR3 nucleotides: TGTGCCTGGAGTTCGACAGGGGGAAACTATGGCTACACCTTC. It yields the protein CAWSSTGGNYGYTF.

The CDR3 here is CASSPAGSTEAFF. The CDR3 bases are TGTGCCAGCTCACCGGCAGGGAGTACTGAAGCTTTCTTT. The chain has TRBV18 and TRBJ1-1; maybe TRBD1 (5 bases). The CDR3 contains 13 residues. V was trimmed by 3 bases and J by 5 bases, leaving 10 bases between them. In germline, CDR1 is KGHSH, CDR2 LQKENI.

This clone was seen only a few times. The chain employs TRBV7-8 and TRBJ1-2; 8 nucleotides match TRBD1. Germline loops: CDR1 SGHVS, CDR2 FQNEAQ. V lost 5 bases to trimming and J lost 5 bases; unmatched junction nucleotides: 10. The CDR3 runs to 15 residues. CDR3 bases: TGTGCCAGCAGCCCCGGACAGGGCTTAGTGTATGGCTACACCTTC. This translates into CASSPGQGLVYGYTF.

The J gene is TRBJ2-2, the V gene TRBV5-1; TRBD1 matches at 8 bases. The CDR3 spans 13 residues. The ends lost 7 bases at V and 1 base at J; junction bases unmatched: 0. Germline values: CDR1 SGHRS, CDR2 YFSETQ. The CDR3 loop is CASDRGNTGELFF. CDR3 DNA: TGCGCCAGCGACAGGGGGAACACCGGGGAGCTGTTTTTT.

The chain uses TRBV10-3 and TRBJ2-1; 9 nucleotides align to TRBD2. The CDR3 is made up of 16 amino acids. The V segment lost 6 bases and the J segment 2 bases; nucleotides outside the gene matches: 8. From germline, CDR1 is ENHRY and CDR2 SYGVKD. CDR3 nucleotides: TGTGCCATCAGGGGTAGCGGGAGAGGGACCTACAATGAGCAGTTCTTC. Protein: CAIRGSGRGTYNEQFF.

V is TRBV29-1 and J is TRBJ2-3; 7 bases are a match to TRBD2. Trimming took 0 bases from V and 4 from J; bases not matched to a gene: 10. CDR1 SQVTM and CDR2 ANQGSEA come from the germline V gene. The length of the CDR3 is 16 residues. The CDR3 region is CSVEDLGRGGADTQYF. The CDR3 DNA follows: TGCAGCGTTGAAGATTTGGGCCGGGGAGGGGCAGATACGCAGTATTTT.

V usage is TRBV5-1 and J usage is TRBJ1-3; 7 nucleotides align to TRBD1. With V trimmed by 3 bases and J by 3 bases, 6 bases remained unmatched. Germline loops: CDR1 SGHRS, CDR2 YFSETQ. This CDR3 contains 15 residues. In nucleotides, the CDR3 is TGCGCCAGCAGCTCCGGGACAGCGTATGGAAACACCATATATTTT. It yields the protein CASSSGTAYGNTIYF.

V is TRBV2 and J is TRBJ1-2, with TRBD1 matching over 7 bases. CDR1 SNHLY and CDR2 FYNNEI come from the germline V gene. With 5 bases clipped from V and 0 bases from J, the junction kept 6 bases outside the gene matches. The CDR3 consists of 15 residues. The chain's CDR3 is CASSPRQGTNYGYTF. The DNA of the CDR3 is TGTGCCAGCAGTCCCAGACAGGGAACTAACTATGGCTACACCTTC. Using reference TRBV2 and TRBJ1-2 for the parts outside the CDR3, the full variable domain is EPEVTQTPSHQVTQMGQEVILRCVPISNHLYFYWYRQILGQKVEFLVSFYNNEISEKSEIFDDQFSVERPDGSNFTLKIRSTKLEDSAMYFCASSPRQGTNYGYTFGSGTRLTVV.

CDR3 sequence: CASSRGASVNYGYTF. CDR3 nucleotides: TGTGCCAGCAGCCGGGGGGCTTCAGTGAACTATGGCTACACCTTC. The J gene is TRBJ1-2, the V gene TRBV9; D might be TRBD1 (6 bases). Germline values: CDR1 SGDLS, CDR2 YYNGEE. This CDR3 has 15 residues. Trimming pared 4 bases from V and 2 bases from J, leaving 15 bases between.

This chain links TRBV5-6 with TRBJ1-4, with 9 bases identical to TRBD1. The CDR3 is 14 amino acids. The ends lost 5 bases at V and 5 bases at J; junction bases unmatched: 4. The V gene's germline CDR1 is SGHDT and CDR2 YYEEEE. CDR3 sequence (DNA): TGTGCCAGCAGTATAGGACAGGGGAATGAAAAACTGTTTTTT. This sequence encodes CASSIGQGNEKLFF.

V is TRBV4-1 and J is TRBJ2-3; D ambiguous. The CDR3 has 15 residues. V was trimmed by 2 bases and J by 0 bases, leaving 9 bases between them. The germline gives CDR1 MGHRA, CDR2 YSYEKL. CDR3 bases: TGCGCCAGCAGCCAACTGGAGTTTAGCACAGATACGCAGTATTTT. This sequence encodes CASSQLEFSTDTQYF.

This rearrangement joins TRBV15 to TRBJ2-7, with 7 bases aligning to TRBD2. Germline CDR1 reads LNHNV; CDR2 reads YYDKDF (reference sequence). Unmatched junction bases numbered 7, after V lost 5 bases and J lost 0 bases. The CDR3 has 15 amino acids. The CDR3: CATSGKRESSYEQYF. Written as DNA, the CDR3 is TGTGCCACCAGCGGCAAGCGGGAAAGCTCCTACGAGCAGTACTTC.

The rearrangement uses TRBV19 and TRBJ2-3; tentative D call: TRBD2 (5 bases). The V gene's germline CDR1 is LNHDA and CDR2 SQIVND (reference sequence). The CDR3 extends over 16 amino acids. V was cut by 5 bases and J by 6 bases, with 21 bases left in between. CDR3 nucleotides: TGTGCCAGTAGTCCCCAGCGGACCGAAACGTGGGATACGCAGTATTTT. Translating gives CASSPQRTETWDTQYF.